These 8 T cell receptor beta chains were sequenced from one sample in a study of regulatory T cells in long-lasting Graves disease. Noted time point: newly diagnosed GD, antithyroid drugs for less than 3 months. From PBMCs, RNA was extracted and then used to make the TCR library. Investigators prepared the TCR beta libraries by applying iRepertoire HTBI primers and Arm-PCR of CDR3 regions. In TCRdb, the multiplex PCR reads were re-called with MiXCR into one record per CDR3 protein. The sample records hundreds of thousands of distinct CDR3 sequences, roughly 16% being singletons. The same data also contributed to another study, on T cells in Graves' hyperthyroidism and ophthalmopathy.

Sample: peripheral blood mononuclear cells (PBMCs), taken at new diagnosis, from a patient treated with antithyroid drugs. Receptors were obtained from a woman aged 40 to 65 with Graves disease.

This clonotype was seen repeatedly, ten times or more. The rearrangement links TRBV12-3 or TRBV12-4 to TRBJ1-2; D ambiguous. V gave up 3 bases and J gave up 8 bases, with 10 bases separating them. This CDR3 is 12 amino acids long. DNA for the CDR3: TGTGCCAGCAGTTTCGCGGCTGAGGGCTACACCTTC. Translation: CASSFAAEGYTF.

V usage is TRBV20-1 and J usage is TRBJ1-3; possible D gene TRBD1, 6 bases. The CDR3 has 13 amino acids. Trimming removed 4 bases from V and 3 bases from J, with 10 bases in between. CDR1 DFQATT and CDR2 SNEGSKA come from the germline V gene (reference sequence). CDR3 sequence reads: CSATGQSGNTIYF. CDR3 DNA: TGCAGTGCTACGGGACAAAGTGGAAACACCATATATTTT.

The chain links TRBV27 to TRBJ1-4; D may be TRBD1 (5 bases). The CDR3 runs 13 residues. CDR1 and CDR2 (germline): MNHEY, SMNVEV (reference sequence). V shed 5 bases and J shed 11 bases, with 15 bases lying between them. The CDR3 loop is CASSIPGTDKLFF. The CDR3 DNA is TGTGCCAGCAGTATACCCGGGACGGACAAACTGTTTTTT.

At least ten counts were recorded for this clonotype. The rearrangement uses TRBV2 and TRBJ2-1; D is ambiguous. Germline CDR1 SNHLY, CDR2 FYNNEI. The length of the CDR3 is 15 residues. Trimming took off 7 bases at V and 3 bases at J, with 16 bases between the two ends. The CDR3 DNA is TGTGCCAGCAAACGAAGTGCGGCTAGCTACAATGAGCAGTTCTTC. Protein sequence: CASKRSAASYNEQFF.

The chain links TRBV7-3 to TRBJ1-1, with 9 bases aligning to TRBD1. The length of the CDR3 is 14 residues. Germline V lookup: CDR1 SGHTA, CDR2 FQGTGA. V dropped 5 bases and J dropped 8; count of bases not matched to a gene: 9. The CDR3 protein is CASSRGGQGSEAFF. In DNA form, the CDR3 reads TGTGCCAGCAGCCGGGGGGGACAGGGATCAGAAGCTTTCTTT.

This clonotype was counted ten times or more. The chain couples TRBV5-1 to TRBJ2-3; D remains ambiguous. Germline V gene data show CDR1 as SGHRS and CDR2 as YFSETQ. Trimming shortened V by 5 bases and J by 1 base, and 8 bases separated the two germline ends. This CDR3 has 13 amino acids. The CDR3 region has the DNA TGCGCCAGCAGTGTGAAGGGCACAGATACGCAGTATTTT. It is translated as CASSVKGTDTQYF.

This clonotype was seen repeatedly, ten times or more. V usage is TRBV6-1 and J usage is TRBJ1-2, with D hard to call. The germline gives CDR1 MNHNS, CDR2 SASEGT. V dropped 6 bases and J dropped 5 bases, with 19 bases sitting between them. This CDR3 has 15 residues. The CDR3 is CASRREPVGIYGYTF. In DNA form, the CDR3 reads TGTGCCAGCAGGAGGGAACCCGTCGGGATTTATGGCTACACCTTC.

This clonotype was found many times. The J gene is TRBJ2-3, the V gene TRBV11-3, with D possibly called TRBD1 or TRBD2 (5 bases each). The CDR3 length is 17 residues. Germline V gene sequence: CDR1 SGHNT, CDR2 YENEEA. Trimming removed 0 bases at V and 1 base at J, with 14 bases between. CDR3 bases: TGTGCCAGCAGCTTAGATCTGAGGGGCCCGGGCACAGATACGCAGTATTTT. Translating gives CASSLDLRGPGTDTQYF. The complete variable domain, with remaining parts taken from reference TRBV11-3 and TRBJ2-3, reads EAGVVQSPRYKIIEKKQPVAFWCNPISGHNTLYWYLQNLGQGPELLIRYENEEAVDDSQLPKDRFSAERLKGVDSTLKIQPAELGDSAVYLCASSLDLRGPGTDTQYFGPGTRLTVL.